The entry below describes one T cell receptor beta chain. The method was immunoSEQ multiplex PCR; TCRdb's version includes in-frame clones alone and lacks a portion of them. Of 65,000 to 90,000 clones in the sample, just over 90% were seen once. V lost 4 bases and J 5 bases, leaving 9 bases between the germline ends. The CDR3 contains 14 residues. Germline V gives CDR1 MGHDK, CDR2 SYGVNS. This entry is derived from a study of technical replicates of blood from a handful of donors. The chain employs TRBV25-1 and TRBJ1-6, with D perhaps matching TRBD1 (6 bases). This TCR derives from a human donor in good health. The source material was T cells isolated from PBMCs. The CDR3 DNA is TGTGCCAGCAGTGGAACAGGGCATAATTCACCCCTCCACTTT. The encoded protein is CASSGTGHNSPLHF.